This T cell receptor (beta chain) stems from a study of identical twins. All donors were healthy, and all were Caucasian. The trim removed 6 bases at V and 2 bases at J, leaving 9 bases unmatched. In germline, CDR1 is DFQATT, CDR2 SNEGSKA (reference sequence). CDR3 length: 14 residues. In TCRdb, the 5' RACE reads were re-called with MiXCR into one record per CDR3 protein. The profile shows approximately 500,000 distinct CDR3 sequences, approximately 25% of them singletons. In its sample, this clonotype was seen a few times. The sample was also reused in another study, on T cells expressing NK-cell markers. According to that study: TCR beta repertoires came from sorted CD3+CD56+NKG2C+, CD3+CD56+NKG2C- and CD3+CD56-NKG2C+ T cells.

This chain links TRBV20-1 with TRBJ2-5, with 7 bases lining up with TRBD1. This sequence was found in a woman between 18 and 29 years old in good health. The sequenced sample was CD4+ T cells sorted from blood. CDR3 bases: TGCAGTGCAGAAGGGGGCGCCTTGCAAGAGACCCAGTACTTC. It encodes CSAEGGALQETQYF.